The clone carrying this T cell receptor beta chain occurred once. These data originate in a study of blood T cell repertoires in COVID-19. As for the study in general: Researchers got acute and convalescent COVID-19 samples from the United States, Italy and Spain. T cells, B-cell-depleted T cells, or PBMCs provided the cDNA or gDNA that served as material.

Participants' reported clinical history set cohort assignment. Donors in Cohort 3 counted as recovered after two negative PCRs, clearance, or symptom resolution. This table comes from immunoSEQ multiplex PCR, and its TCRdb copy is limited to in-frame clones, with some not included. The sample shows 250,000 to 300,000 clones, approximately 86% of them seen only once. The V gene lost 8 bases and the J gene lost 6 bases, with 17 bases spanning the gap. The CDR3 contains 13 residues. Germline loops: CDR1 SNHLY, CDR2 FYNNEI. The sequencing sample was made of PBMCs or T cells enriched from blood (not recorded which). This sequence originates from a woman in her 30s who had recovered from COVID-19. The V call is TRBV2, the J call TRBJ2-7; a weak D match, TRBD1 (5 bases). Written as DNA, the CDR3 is TGTGCCAGCCGAGTCAGGGCATTGGGCGAGCAGTACTTC. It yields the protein CASRVRALGEQYF.